A selection of T cell receptor beta chains follows, all from one sample in a study of OX40 agonist ivuxolimab in advanced cancers. Generated by immunoSEQ multiplex PCR, the TCRdb table keeps only in-frame clones and is missing some. The sample yields 70,000 to 80,000 clones, 80% to 90% seen once. The specimen comprised CD4+ or CD8+ T cells sorted from blood, sampled in a trial of the OX40 agonist ivuxolimab. The receptors were gathered from an adult with an advanced solid tumor such as melanoma, head and neck, liver or kidney cancer. The CDR3 runs from the conserved cysteine through the conserved F or W. The D gene is left open where the match is weak. The size of a clone is reported for some rows only, either as once, few or many, or as a class for expanded clones.

CDR3nt,CDR3aa,v_gene,d_gene,j_gene,abundance
TGTGCCAGCAGTGCGGGACGGGTGTACTATGGCTACACCTTC,CASSAGRVYYGYTF,TRBV6-4,NA,TRBJ1-2,NA
TGTGCCATCAGCGGGGACAGGAACACTGAAGCTTTCTTT,CAISGDRNTEAFF,TRBV6-5,TRBD1,TRBJ1-1,NA
TGTGCCACCAGCAGAGAGAGGGACAGGGGAATGGGCTACACCTTC,CATSRERDRGMGYTF,TRBV15,TRBD1,TRBJ1-2,NA
TGCAGTGCGACACAGGGCTACGAGCAGTACTTC,CSATQGYEQYF,TRBV20-1,NA,TRBJ2-7,once
TGTGCCAGCAGCCTCGACAGGGTAGGCGGCTACACCTTC,CASSLDRVGGYTF,TRBV6-5,TRBD1,TRBJ1-2,NA
TGCGCCAGCAGCCCCCAACAGGGGGGAGGTGAAAAACTGTTTTTT,CASSPQQGGGEKLFF,TRBV4-1,TRBD1,TRBJ1-4,NA
TGTGCCAGCAGTTTATCGTTTGGGACAGAGCGTTCGTTTGAGCAGTTCTTC,CASSLSFGTERSFEQFF,TRBV27,TRBD1,TRBJ2-1,NA
TGTGCCAGCAGTTACTGGCGTAGCCAGTCCTATGGCTACACCTTC,CASSYWRSQSYGYTF,TRBV6-5,NA,TRBJ1-2,NA
TGTGCCAGCAGGAATTACAGGCACGAGCAGTACTTC,CASRNYRHEQYF,TRBV2,NA,TRBJ2-7,NA
TGTGCCAGTAGCACCAGGGGGCTTGGGAATGAAAAACTGTTTTTT,CASSTRGLGNEKLFF,TRBV19,TRBD1,TRBJ1-4,NA
TGTGCCAGCAGCTTAGATGCTTTAATGACAGTGGGGTCCACTGAAGCTTTCTTT,CASSLDALMTVGSTEAFF,TRBV11-2,NA,TRBJ1-1,NA
TGTGCCAGCAGTTACTCAAGAGGGACTGAAGCTTTCTTT,CASSYSRGTEAFF,TRBV6-6,NA,TRBJ1-1,NA
TGTGCCAGCAGCCCACAAGATAGCTCCTACAATGAGCAGTTCTTC,CASSPQDSSYNEQFF,TRBV28,NA,TRBJ2-1,NA
TGTGCCAGTAGTGCCTTCGGGGGACGCTCCTATAATTCACCCCTCCACTTT,CASSAFGGRSYNSPLHF,TRBV19,NA,TRBJ1-6,NA
TGTGCCAGCAGCATACACCCCGGGGCTAGCGGTACCGGGGAGCTGTTTTTT,CASSIHPGASGTGELFF,TRBV11-2,TRBD2,TRBJ2-2,NA
TGCGCCGGTTCTAGCGGGAGAGGGTACGAGCAGTACTTC,CAGSSGRGYEQYF,TRBV10-2,TRBD2,TRBJ2-7,NA
TGTGCCAGCAGTACAGGGGGCAGTGGAAACACTGAAGCTTTCTTT,CASSTGGSGNTEAFF,TRBV28,TRBD1,TRBJ1-1,NA
TGTGCCAGCAGTGGGGGGCTCGACAAGCAGTACTTC,CASSGGLDKQYF,TRBV2,NA,TRBJ2-7,NA
TGTGCCAGCAGCGTAAAGGGGGTGGGGACAAGGGTTGAGCAGTTCTTC,CASSVKGVGTRVEQFF,TRBV9,NA,TRBJ2-1,NA
TGTGCCAGCAGTTACGACAGGGTCGAGAATGAGCAGTTCTTC,CASSYDRVENEQFF,TRBV6-5,TRBD1,TRBJ2-1,NA
TGTGCCAGCAGCGCCGGAAGGACTAGCGGGAGATTAAACTTGGACGAGCAGTACTTC,CASSAGRTSGRLNLDEQYF,TRBV9,TRBD2,TRBJ2-7,NA
TGCGCCAGCAGCTTAGTCTCTCGGGTTATCACCTACAATGAGCAGTTCTTC,CASSLVSRVITYNEQFF,TRBV5-1,NA,TRBJ2-1,NA
TGTGCCAGCAACCAGGAGAGGGAAAAACTGTTTTTT,CASNQEREKLFF,TRBV6-7,NA,TRBJ1-4,NA
TGTGCCAGCAGCTTAAACCAGGGAGGCCCTGAAGCTTTCTTT,CASSLNQGGPEAFF,TRBV7-9,NA,TRBJ1-1,NA
TGTGCCAGCAGCGACACCGGGACCGCCATCATCGCGCAGTTCTTC,CASSDTGTAIIAQFF,TRBV7-9,NA,TRBJ2-1,NA
TGTGCTAGCAGCTTAGCGCTAGGGCGGTTAGAGACCCAGTACTTC,CASSLALGRLETQYF,TRBV7-7,NA,TRBJ2-5,NA
TGTGCCAGCAGTTTGTTCTCAAATACGCAGTATTTT,CASSLFSNTQYF,TRBV6-5,NA,TRBJ2-3,once
TGTGCCAGCAGTATAGGTACGGATTCACCCCTCCACTTT,CASSIGTDSPLHF,TRBV2,NA,TRBJ1-6,NA
TGTGCCAGCAGCTTAGAGTGGCAGGGCAGAGAGACCCAGTACTTC,CASSLEWQGRETQYF,TRBV5-6,NA,TRBJ2-5,NA
TGTGCCAGCAGCTTAGGTTGGGGGCCTGGGGCCAACGTCCTGACTTTC,CASSLGWGPGANVLTF,TRBV7-2,NA,TRBJ2-6,NA
TGCGCCAGCACAACGGGGAACACCGGGGAGCTGTTTTTT,CASTTGNTGELFF,TRBV5-1,NA,TRBJ2-2,NA
TGTGCCAGCAGTGCAGGGGGCTATGGCTACACCTTC,CASSAGGYGYTF,TRBV6-1,TRBD1,TRBJ1-2,NA
TGTGCCAGCAGCTTGGCTGGGACTAGCGGGAGGAGGCGCACAGATACGCAGTATTTT,CASSLAGTSGRRRTDTQYF,TRBV5-6,TRBD2,TRBJ2-3,NA
TGTGCCAGCAGCTTAGGTCCGGGACAGGGGCAGAATGGCTACACCTTC,CASSLGPGQGQNGYTF,TRBV7-9,TRBD1,TRBJ1-2,NA
TGCGCCAGCAGCTGGACTAGCGGGAGCGAGACCCAGTACTTC,CASSWTSGSETQYF,TRBV5-1,TRBD2,TRBJ2-5,NA
TGTGCCAGCAGAACAGGGGTCGGGAGTCAGCCCCAGCATTTT,CASRTGVGSQPQHF,TRBV6-5,TRBD1,TRBJ1-5,NA
TGTGCCAGCAGTTATTTAGGGGGACCTTACGAGCAGTACTTC,CASSYLGGPYEQYF,TRBV28,NA,TRBJ2-7,once
TGTGCCAACAGGAGACAAGAGACCCAGTACTTC,CANRRQETQYF,TRBV21-1,NA,TRBJ2-5,NA
TGTGCCAGTAGCTTAACTAGCGGGACAGCGAACAATGAGCAGTTCTTC,CASSLTSGTANNEQFF,TRBV19,TRBD2,TRBJ2-1,NA
TGCAGCGTTGAACGGGACAGCCTATATGGCTACACCTTC,CSVERDSLYGYTF,TRBV29-1,TRBD1,TRBJ1-2,NA